The clone carrying this T cell receptor beta chain was recorded only once. This sample is part of a study of neoadjuvant anti-PD-1 for oral cavity cancer. TCRdb's table, derived via immunoSEQ multiplex PCR, lists solely in-frame clones and lacks some. The data show 10,000 to 15,000 clones, over 60% seen once. The V and J ends lost 3 bases and 2 bases respectively, with 14 bases between them. CDR1 KGHSH and CDR2 LQKENI come from the germline V gene. The CDR3 length is 15 residues. The sample's time point: after neoadjuvant nivolumab, at surgical resection. Analysis of PBMCs was direct, with no culture step.

The material was PBMCs, obtained after nivolumab (anti-PD-1) treatment. This TCR derives from a person aged 35-79 years with oral cavity squamous cell carcinoma. This sequence joins TRBV18 and TRBJ2-7, with D uncertain. The CDR3 coding sequence is TGTGCCAGCTCACCGTCGGGTAGGGCAGCCTACGAGCAGTACTTC. Translation gives CASSPSGRAAYEQYF.